What follows are 24 T cell receptor beta chains derived from one specimen sequenced in a study of blood T cell repertoires in COVID-19. TCRdb keeps only in-frame clones here, not all; method: immunoSEQ multiplex PCR. Altogether about 220,000 clones are present, around 88% being singletons, with the ten largest covering about 3%. The specimen sequenced was peripheral blood. The receptor set was obtained from a woman under 40 who had recovered from COVID-19.

The chain joins TRBV6-5 to TRBJ1-2; 10 bases are a match to TRBD1. Germline trimming cut 0 bases from V and 6 bases from J; bases unmatched to any gene: 7. This CDR3 spans 16 amino acids. CDR1 is MNHEY, CDR2 SVGAGI, per germline. Here the CDR3 DNA reads TGTGCCAGCAGTTACTCATCGGACAGGGGGTATGATGGCTACACCTTC. Translated: CASSYSSDRGYDGYTF.

The chain joins TRBV5-1 to TRBJ1-2, with 9 positions matching TRBD1. V lost 0 bases to trimming and J lost 3 bases; unmatched junction nucleotides: 9. The CDR3 is 17 amino acids. Per the germline V gene, CDR1 is SGHRS and CDR2 is YFSETQ. Here the CDR3 DNA reads TGCGCCAGCAGCTTGGTGGTGACAGGGGGTTTCGACTATGGCTACACCTTC. It encodes CASSLVVTGGFDYGYTF.

This chain uses TRBV9 with TRBJ2-1; the D gene is possibly TRBD1 (5 bases). The germline V gene has CDR1 SGDLS and CDR2 YYNGEE. V was shortened by 3 bases and J by 11 bases, with 18 bases between the two germline ends. The CDR3 loop spans 14 amino acids. CDR3 bases: TGTGCCAGCAGCGCCTCGGACACCGCTAACAAGCAGTTCTTC. It is translated as CASSASDTANKQFF.

The chain recombines TRBV18 with TRBJ1-4, with TRBD1 matching 7 bases. V shed 1 base and J 2 bases; nucleotides not matched to a gene: 4. This CDR3 comprises 16 residues. CDR1 and CDR2 (germline): KGHSH, LQKENI. In DNA form, the CDR3 reads TGTGCCAGCTCACCACAGGGGGCGGCGACTAATGAAAAACTGTTTTTT. This translates into CASSPQGAATNEKLFF.

This clone was seen just once. This chain joins TRBV5-1 and TRBJ2-3; perhaps TRBD1 as D (5 bases). Deletions cut 4 bases from V and 2 bases from J, with 14 bases between. CDR3 length: 15 amino acids. Germline assignment: CDR1 SGHRS and CDR2 YFSETQ. CDR3 protein: CASSIGAGLTDTQYF. The CDR3 DNA reads TGCGCCAGCAGCATTGGGGCTGGCCTCACAGATACGCAGTATTTT.

The CDR3 coding sequence is TGTGCCAGCAGCAAAGGACGGCGGGGGGCGGGCACCGGGGAGCTGTTTTTT. Translation gives CASSKGRRGAGTGELFF. The V call is TRBV21-1, the J call TRBJ2-2; the table's D call TRBD2 went unverified against the DNA. TRBV21-1 is listed as a pseudogene. CDR3 length equals 17 residues.

A few counts support this clone. The chain is built from TRBV10-3 and TRBJ1-1; no definite D call. The germline CDR1 and CDR2 sequences are ENHRY and SYGVKD. The CDR3 length is 12 residues. Trimming stripped 6 bases from V and 3 bases from J, with 8 bases between. The CDR3 region has the DNA TGTGCCATCAGACCCGGAGACACTGAAGCTTTCTTT. Its translation is CAIRPGDTEAFF.

The genes are TRBV18 and TRBJ2-1, with 11 bases fitting TRBD1. The junction had 7 bases not matched to a gene; V was cut back by 3 bases and J by 9 bases. CDR1 KGHSH and CDR2 LQKENI come from the germline V gene. The CDR3 sequence is 15 residues long. CDR3 nucleotide sequence: TGTGCCAGCTCACCCGTGGACAGGGGGCTCGGTGAGCAGTTCTTC. Its translation: CASSPVDRGLGEQFF.

The V and J genes are TRBV5-6 and TRBJ2-7; TRBD1 agrees at 8 bases. V lost 4 bases, J lost 7 bases, and 16 bases stayed unmatched. CDR3 length equals 16 residues. Germline CDR1 reads SGHDT; CDR2 reads YYEEEE. The CDR3 nucleotides read TGTGCCAGCAGCGCCACGGACAGGGAGTGGATTCGGGAGCAGTACTTC. This gives the protein CASSATDREWIREQYF.

V usage is TRBV4-2 and J usage is TRBJ2-1, with 7 bases identical to TRBD1. CDR1 LGHNA and CDR2 YNFKEQ come from the germline V gene. This CDR3 has 14 amino acids. V was clipped by 3 bases and J by 4 bases; unmatched bases: 3. The CDR3 is CASSQRGRYNEQFF. For the CDR3, the DNA is TGTGCCAGCAGCCAGAGGGGGCGATACAATGAGCAGTTCTTC.

This clone was recorded once. V is TRBV2 and J is TRBJ1-2; 7 positions match TRBD1. The CDR3 contains 13 residues. Germline V gives CDR1 SNHLY, CDR2 FYNNEI. The ends lost 7 bases at V and 5 bases at J; junction bases unmatched: 7. CDR3 in DNA: TGTGCCAGCAAACGGGGCAGGGGGTATGGCTACACCTTC. Its protein is CASKRGRGYGYTF. The full variable domain, completed using reference TRBV2 and TRBJ1-2, is EPEVTQTPSHQVTQMGQEVILRCVPISNHLYFYWYRQILGQKVEFLVSFYNNEISEKSEIFDDQFSVERPDGSNFTLKIRSTKLEDSAMYFCASKRGRGYGYTFGSGTRLTVV.

Turning to this clone: Within the sample, other DNA sequences also encode this same CDR3. This chain links TRBV20-1 with TRBJ2-7; no firm D call. The CDR3 runs 11 residues. V was shortened by 0 bases and J by 4 bases, with 4 bases between the two germline ends. In germline, CDR1 is DFQATT, CDR2 SNEGSKA (reference sequence). The CDR3 sequence is CSARDSYEQYF. The CDR3 DNA is TGCAGTGCTAGAGATTCGTACGAGCAGTACTTC.

Only one count was recorded for this clone. This chain links TRBV29-1 with TRBJ2-5; 8 nucleotides agree with TRBD1. Germline V CDR1 and CDR2: SQVTM, ANQGSEA. Unmatched junction bases numbered 5, after V lost 7 bases and J lost 4 bases. The CDR3 extends over 12 amino acids. The CDR3 loop reads CSGRTGRETQYF. The CDR3 bases are TGCAGCGGGAGGACAGGGCGAGAGACCCAGTACTTC.

This clone appeared once. The chain employs TRBV4-2 and TRBJ2-2; a weak D match, TRBD2 (6 bases). Germline CDR1 reads LGHNA; CDR2 reads YNFKEQ. The V end lost 0 bases, the J end lost 4 bases, and 18 bases lay between the germline ends. This CDR3 is 18 amino acids long. The CDR3 sequence: CASSQDGHGGAGTGELFF. The DNA of the CDR3 is TGTGCCAGCAGCCAAGATGGACACGGCGGAGCGGGCACCGGGGAGCTGTTTTTT.

The sample holds many counts of this clone. V gene TRBV7-6 combines with J gene TRBJ1-3; 9 positions agree with TRBD1. CDR3 length equals 18 residues. Germline V gene data show CDR1 as SGHVS and CDR2 as FNYEAQ. With 1 base clipped from V and 0 bases from J, the junction kept 7 bases outside the gene matches. CDR3 DNA: TGTGCCAGCAGCTTAGTCGGGACAGGGTCATACTCTGGAAACACCATATATTTT. The encoded protein is CASSLVGTGSYSGNTIYF.

V and J are TRBV6-2 or TRBV6-3 and TRBJ2-5; no firm D call. Germline V CDR1 and CDR2: MNHEY, SVGEGT. The V gene lost 4 bases and the J gene lost 1 base, with 4 bases spanning the gap. The CDR3 runs to 12 residues. The CDR3 region is CASSFIQETQYF. DNA of the CDR3: TGTGCCAGCAGTTTCATCCAAGAGACCCAGTACTTC.

The chain carries TRBV4-2 and TRBJ2-3, with TRBD2 identical over 16 bases. This CDR3 spans 19 amino acids. V trimming: 1 base; J trimming: 1 base; junction bases outside the gene matches: 5. Germline V CDR1 and CDR2: LGHNA, YNFKEQ. In nucleotides, the CDR3 is TGTGCCAGCAGCCAAGCCGGGACTAGCGGGGGGGCCCGCACAGATACGCAGTATTTT. It codes for CASSQAGTSGGARTDTQYF.

Only a few counts were recorded for this clone. The chain is built from TRBV7-9 and TRBJ2-1, with 9 bases that match TRBD1. Germline values: CDR1 SEHNR, CDR2 FQNEAQ (reference sequence). J gave up 7 bases and V 7 bases, and 11 bases lay outside the gene matches. The CDR3 is 15 residues long. CDR3 DNA sequence: TGTGCCAGCATTAACCCGGGACAGGGTTGGAATGAGCAGTTCTTC. Translating it yields CASINPGQGWNEQFF.

The genes are TRBV23-1 and TRBJ2-5; TRBD1 aligns across 7 bases. TRBV23-1 is placed among ORFs of uncertain function. J was trimmed by 5 bases and V by 1 base; bases with no gene match: 10. CDR3 length: 16 residues. As DNA, the CDR3 is TGCGCCAGCAGTCAATGCTGGGCAGGGGGTTGGGAGACCCAGTACTTC. Translating it yields CASSQCWAGGWETQYF.

This rearrangement joins TRBV5-1 to TRBJ2-1; unclear D gene. Trimming shortened V by 5 bases and J by 0 bases, and 9 bases separated the two germline ends. Germline CDR1 reads SGHRS; CDR2 reads YFSETQ. The CDR3 loop spans 14 amino acids. The CDR3 coding sequence is TGCGCCAGCAGTGAGGCGAGCTCCTACAATGAGCAGTTCTTC. Protein sequence: CASSEASSYNEQFF.

This chain connects TRBV5-1 to TRBJ1-1; D unresolved. Germline loops: CDR1 SGHRS, CDR2 YFSETQ. The V and J ends lost 2 bases and 1 base respectively, with 12 bases between them. The CDR3 is made up of 15 amino acids. The DNA for the CDR3 is TGCGCCAGCAGCTTCTCCGGGTCCCAGAACACTGAAGCTTTCTTT. This gives the protein CASSFSGSQNTEAFF.

In this sample, this clone turned up a few times. The J gene is TRBJ2-1, the V gene TRBV6-2 or TRBV6-3; TRBD1 might be the D (6 bases). Germline CDR1 and CDR2: MNHEY and SVGEGT. This CDR3 spans 12 amino acids. Trimming cost V 6 bases and J 12 bases, with 15 bases left between them. Here the CDR3 reads CASSLFRGGQFF. Here the CDR3 DNA reads TGTGCCAGCAGCCTTTTCAGGGGCGGGCAGTTCTTC.

V is TRBV9 and J is TRBJ2-5; 10 bases map to TRBD2. Germline trimming cut 3 bases from V and 3 bases from J; bases unmatched to any gene: 2. Per germline, CDR1 SGDLS and CDR2 YYNGEE. The CDR3 extends over 14 amino acids. The CDR3 reads CASSERGGEETQYF. As DNA, the CDR3 is TGTGCCAGCAGCGAGCGGGGGGGAGAAGAGACCCAGTACTTC.

The chain couples TRBV28 to TRBJ1-2; TRBD1 matches 8 bases. The CDR3 runs to 14 residues. Trimming at V came to 6 bases and at J to 6 bases, leaving 9 bases not matched to a gene. CDR1 and CDR2 (germline): MDHEN, SYDVKM. CDR3 amino acids: CASSLPGGGDGYTF. CDR3 nucleotides: TGTGCCAGCAGCCTCCCAGGGGGCGGCGATGGCTACACCTTC.